This T cell receptor (beta chain) is from a study of long-term antiretroviral therapy in people with HIV. Overall study: First collections came about a decade before the 2015 immediate-ART recommendation.

A note on this clone: Antigen unknown.

Version v3.0 of the immunoSEQ assay ran at survey level. Here immunoSEQ multiplex PCR was the method, and the copy in TCRdb shows in-frame clones only, minus some. Of 25,000 to 40,000 clones in the sample, around 96% are singletons; the top ten hold roughly 2.5%. Every specimen provided 1-10 million cryopreserved PBMC before DNA extraction took place. Notes on the study in general: Comparison with controls showed narrower CDR3 length ranges in HIV repertoires. Absence of data on ART adherence, viral resistance or therapy changes was noted.

V lost 3 bases and J lost 6, with 11 bases in between. This CDR3 has 14 residues. CDR1 is SEHNR, CDR2 FQNEAQ, per germline (reference sequence). Sequencing was performed on unsorted PBMCs, taken approximately 6.6 years after starting antiretroviral therapy. The clonotype originates from a man aged 30 to 45 with HIV. The V call is TRBV7-9, the J call TRBJ1-4; no reliable D call. The CDR3 loop is CASSFGSAYEKLFF. The CDR3 nucleotides read TGTGCCAGCAGCTTCGGGAGTGCCTATGAAAAACTGTTTTTT.